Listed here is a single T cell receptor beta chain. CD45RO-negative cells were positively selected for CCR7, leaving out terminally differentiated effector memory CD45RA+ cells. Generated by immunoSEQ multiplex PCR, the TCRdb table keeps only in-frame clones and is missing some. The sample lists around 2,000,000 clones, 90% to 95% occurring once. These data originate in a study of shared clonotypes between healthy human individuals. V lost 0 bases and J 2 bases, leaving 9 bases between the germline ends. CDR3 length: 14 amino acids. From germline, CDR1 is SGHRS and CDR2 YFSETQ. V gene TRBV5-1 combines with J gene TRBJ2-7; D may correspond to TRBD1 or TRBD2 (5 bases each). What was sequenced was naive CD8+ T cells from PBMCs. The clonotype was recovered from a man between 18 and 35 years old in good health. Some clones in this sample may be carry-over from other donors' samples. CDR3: CASSLAGTTYEQYF. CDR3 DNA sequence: TGCGCCAGCAGCTTGGCTGGGACGACCTACGAGCAGTACTTC.